The 27 T cell receptor beta chains listed next were all sequenced from one sample in a study of Graves' ophthalmopathy and Graves' hyperthyroidism. Amplification from RNA transcripts yielded the TCR beta CDR3 regions. Following a first-round RT-PCR that used HTBI primers, a second-round multiplex PCR was carried out. TCRdb processed the multiplex PCR reads anew with MiXCR; each CDR3 protein has one entry. The repertoire holds about 620,000 distinct CDR3 sequences, 22% seen once, with about 6.6% in the top ten. The sample comprised peripheral blood. The receptor source for this set is a woman between 18 and 30 years old with stable Graves' hyperthyroidism. Some clones in this sample may be carry-over from other donors' samples.

There are many counts of this clonotype. The chain has TRBV2 and TRBJ2-7, with 7 bases identical to TRBD2. This CDR3 comprises 16 residues. Germline V lookup: CDR1 SNHLY, CDR2 FYNNEI. V was clipped by 7 bases and J by 1 base; unmatched bases: 13. This chain's CDR3 is CASKLADFSGSYEQYF. DNA for the CDR3: TGTGCCAGCAAGCTAGCGGATTTTTCGGGGTCCTACGAGCAGTACTTC.

The rearrangement joins TRBV6-5 to TRBJ1-1; D might be TRBD1 (5 bases). Germline V lookup: CDR1 MNHEY, CDR2 SVGAGI. CDR3 length: 16 residues. Trimming took off 0 bases at V and 0 bases at J, with 11 bases between the two ends. CDR3 sequence reads: CASSYSVVTVNTEAFF. As DNA, the CDR3 is TGTGCCAGCAGTTACTCGGTCGTGACAGTGAACACTGAAGCTTTCTTT.

Many counts were recorded for this clonotype. The junction departs from the called germline gene at one end, perhaps through a read error. The chain uses TRBV12-5 and TRBJ2-4; 7 bases line up with TRBD1. The CDR3 runs 18 residues. The germline CDR1 and CDR2 sequences are LGHNT and FRNRAP. The CDR3 DNA sequence: TGTGCTAGTGGTTTGGTAGGGTGGGGACAGCTAGCCAAAACCATTCAGTACTTC. Encoded protein: CASGLVGWGQLAKTIQYF.

This clonotype was seen many times. The chain combines TRBV29-1 with TRBJ2-7; D unclear. Per the germline V gene, CDR1 is SQVTM and CDR2 is ANQGSEA. Trimming removed 0 bases at V and 2 bases at J, with 17 bases between. The CDR3 loop spans 16 amino acids. The CDR3 region has the DNA TGCAGCGTTGAAGATAATAATTCCGGGTCCACCTACGAGCAGTACTTC. It encodes CSVEDNNSGSTYEQYF.

As concerns this clonotype: One base away lies a much larger clone, so this may be a sequencing read error. The chain combines TRBV5-8 with TRBJ2-7; D is undetermined. V was shortened by 4 bases and J by 3 bases, with 11 bases between the two germline ends. This CDR3 is 13 amino acids long. CDR1 is SGHTS and CDR2 is YDEGEE in the germline V gene. The CDR3 region is CASSGRSGYEQYF. CDR3 in DNA: TGTGCCAGCAGCGGTCGATCCGGCTACGAGCAGTACTTC.

This clonotype was counted between two and nine times. V and J are TRBV20-1 and TRBJ1-1, with D hard to call. This CDR3 spans 13 amino acids. V dropped 2 bases and J dropped 4 bases, with 11 bases sitting between them. Per germline, CDR1 DFQATT and CDR2 SNEGSKA (reference sequence). In DNA form, the CDR3 reads TGCAGTGCTAGAACCGGGTTGGGCACTGAAGCTTTCTTT. Protein: CSARTGLGTEAFF.

The V gene is TRBV6-1, the J gene TRBJ2-3, with TRBD2 identical over 10 bases. The junction had 5 bases not matched to a gene; V was cut back by 6 bases and J by 2 bases. Looked up from germline, CDR1 is MNHNS and CDR2 is SASEGT. The CDR3 is 15 residues long. The CDR3 region is CASSSSGSYTDTQYF. DNA for the CDR3: TGTGCCAGCAGCTCTAGCGGGAGCTACACAGATACGCAGTATTTT.

To note about this clonotype: This CDR3 fails to terminate in the conserved phenylalanine or tryptophan, so it likely reflects a read error. The chain couples TRBV6-1 to TRBJ2-5, with D perhaps TRBD2 (5 bases). The germline V and J ends were trimmed by 3 bases and 9 bases, with 14 bases remaining between them. This CDR3 region has 13 residues. Germline V gene sequence: CDR1 MNHNS, CDR2 SASEGT. CDR3 protein: CASSDQRMEAQYY. The CDR3 nucleotides read TGTGCCAGCAGTGATCAGCGAATGGAGGCCCAGTACTAC.

At least ten counts were recorded for this clonotype. The chain is built from TRBV7-8 and TRBJ1-1; maybe TRBD1 (5 bases). Germline-derived CDR1 and CDR2 are SGHVS and FQNEAQ. This CDR3 is 15 amino acids long. With 1 base removed from V and 4 bases from J, the gap between germline ends came to 13 bases. As DNA, the CDR3 is TGTGCCAGCAGCTTAGGAGGGGTGGGAAGCACTGAAGCTTTCTTT. It translates to CASSLGGVGSTEAFF.

This clonotype was found a few times. The chain joins TRBV5-1 to TRBJ2-2; 7 bases align to TRBD2. CDR1 and CDR2 from the germline V gene are SGHRS and YFSETQ. Trimming took 3 bases from V and 6 from J; bases not matched to a gene: 11. This CDR3 spans 16 amino acids. CDR3 protein: CASSSLATGVPGELFF. In nucleotides, the CDR3 is TGCGCCAGCAGCTCACTAGCGACGGGGGTCCCCGGGGAGCTGTTTTTT.

In its sample, this clonotype was seen a few times. The CDR3 DNA sequence: TGTGCCAGCAGCCTAAGCGGGGGGGGAACCTACGAGCAGTACTTC. Translating it yields CASSLSGGGTYEQYF. The chain joins TRBV7-2 to TRBJ2-7; TRBD2 matches 10 bases. The CDR3 runs 15 residues. Unmatched junction bases numbered 6, after V lost 5 bases and J lost 2 bases. Germline V CDR1 and CDR2: SGHTA, FQGNSA.

This clonotype occurred many times. The J gene is TRBJ1-1, the V gene TRBV28; TRBD1 agrees at 9 bases. The CDR3 totals 13 residues. J gave up 7 bases and V 5 bases, and 5 bases lay outside the gene matches. Germline CDR1 MDHEN, CDR2 SYDVKM. The CDR3 here is CASSDRTGVEAFF. CDR3 sequence (DNA): TGTGCCAGCAGTGATCGGACAGGGGTTGAAGCTTTCTTT. Full variable domain (rest looked up from reference TRBV28 and TRBJ1-1): DVKVTQSSRYLVKRTGEKVFLECVQDMDHENMFWYRQDPGLGLRLIYFSYDVKMKEKGDIPEGYSVSREKKERFSLILESASTNQTSMYLCASSDRTGVEAFFGQGTRLTVV.

This clonotype showed up many times. The chain links TRBV6-1 to TRBJ2-6; D ambiguous. The CDR3 has 14 amino acids. Deletions cut 2 bases from V and 4 bases from J, with 6 bases between. Germline CDR1 is MNHNS and CDR2 is SASEGT. In nucleotides, the CDR3 is TGTGCCAGCAGTGAAATTATAGGGGCCAACGTCCTGACTTTC. Its translation: CASSEIIGANVLTF.

The rearrangement uses TRBV28 and TRBJ1-1, with no clear D. V was pared by 8 bases and J by 1 base, with 8 bases between. This CDR3 comprises 12 residues. Germline V gene lookup returns CDR1 MDHEN and CDR2 SYDVKM. CDR3 loop: CASQGWNTEAFF. Here the CDR3 DNA reads TGTGCCAGCCAAGGGTGGAACACTGAAGCTTTCTTT.

The sample holds many counts of this clonotype. The V and J genes are TRBV15 and TRBJ1-2; 7 nucleotides agree with TRBD1. The CDR3 covers 13 residues. The germline gives CDR1 LNHNV, CDR2 YYDKDF (reference sequence). J lost 7 bases, V lost 3 bases, and 5 bases had no gene match. The CDR3 DNA is TGTGCCACCAGCAGTGACAGGGTATCTGGCTACACCTTC. Translation gives CATSSDRVSGYTF.

The chain couples TRBV12-5 to TRBJ1-5; tentative D call: TRBD1 (5 bases). The CDR3 loop spans 15 amino acids. Per germline, CDR1 LGHNT and CDR2 FRNRAP. Trimming left V 7 bases short and J 0 bases short, with 13 bases between. CDR3 in DNA: TGTGCTAGTGCCCGGGACGGGGATAGCAATCAGCCCCAGCATTTT. Protein sequence: CASARDGDSNQPQHF.

This clonotype was seen repeatedly, ten times or more. DNA for the CDR3: TGTGCCAGCAGCGCGGACGGTGGAAACACCATATATTTT. Protein product: CASSADGGNTIYF. The chain combines TRBV13 with TRBJ1-3; D is undetermined. Germline V gene sequence: CDR1 PRHDT, CDR2 FYEKMQ (reference sequence). This CDR3 comprises 13 residues. Between the trimmed V and J ends, which lost 5 bases and 3 bases, there was a span of 8 bases.

The chain employs TRBV12-3 or TRBV12-4 and TRBJ2-5; the D gene is possibly TRBD1 (5 bases). The V end lost 8 bases, the J end lost 5 bases, and 15 bases lay between the germline ends. The CDR3 runs 13 residues. This chain's CDR3 is CASGYTDTETQYF. CDR3 bases: TGTGCCAGCGGTTATACGGACACGGAGACCCAGTACTTC.

This clonotype was observed a single time. The rearrangement joins TRBV27 to TRBJ2-5; the D call may be TRBD1 or TRBD2 (5 bases each). This CDR3 has 14 amino acids. Trimming left V 6 bases short and J 4 bases short, with 15 bases between. Germline V gene lookup returns CDR1 MNHEY and CDR2 SMNVEV (reference sequence). This chain's CDR3 is CASSFRGPRETQYF. The CDR3 DNA follows: TGTGCCAGCAGCTTTCGGGGACCCAGAGAGACCCAGTACTTC.

This clonotype was counted ten times or more. CDR3 sequence (DNA): TGCGCCAGCAGCGAAAACCTCTCCTATAATTCACCCCTCCACTTT. The encoded protein is CASSENLSYNSPLHF. The chain carries TRBV5-1 and TRBJ1-6; D gene uncertain. This CDR3 is 15 amino acids long. Trimming removed 4 bases at V and 0 bases at J, with 8 bases between. Germline V lookup: CDR1 SGHRS, CDR2 YFSETQ.

At least ten counts were recorded for this clonotype. The CDR3 DNA is TGTGCCTACCCCGTGGGGGGACGGCAGAACACTGAAGCTTTCTTT. This sequence encodes CAYPVGGRQNTEAFF. The chain couples TRBV19 to TRBJ1-1; D is perhaps TRBD1 (5 bases). Germline V gene sequence: CDR1 LNHDA, CDR2 SQIVND (reference sequence). CDR3 size: 15 residues. V was pared by 11 bases and J by 1 base, with 20 bases between.

This clonotype was seen ten or more times. The rearrangement joins TRBV6-1 to TRBJ1-2; D is possibly TRBD1 (5 bases). The CDR3 has 12 residues. CDR1 is MNHNS, CDR2 SASEGT, per germline. The V end lost 2 bases, the J end lost 11 bases, and 12 bases lay between the germline ends. CDR3 DNA sequence: TGTGCCAGCAGTGAATCCGTTGGGGGTTACACCTTC. Protein sequence: CASSESVGGYTF.

The CDR3 region is CASFSGRSYEQYF. In nucleotides, the CDR3 is TGTGCCAGCTTTTCCGGGAGGTCCTACGAGCAGTACTTC. This chain links TRBV28 with TRBJ2-7, with 7 bases that match TRBD2. The CDR3 spans 13 residues. Looked up from germline, CDR1 is MDHEN and CDR2 is SYDVKM. After removal of 8 bases from V and 1 base from J, the junction contained 5 bases not matched to a gene. The full variable domain, rest sourced from reference TRBV28 and TRBJ2-7, is DVKVTQSSRYLVKRTGEKVFLECVQDMDHENMFWYRQDPGLGLRLIYFSYDVKMKEKGDIPEGYSVSREKKERFSLILESASTNQTSMYLCASFSGRSYEQYFGPGTRLTVT.

Comment on this clonotype: A much larger clone is a single base away; this may be a read error. The rearrangement links TRBV6-5 to TRBJ1-1, with no clear D. The germline V gene has CDR1 MNHEY and CDR2 SVGAGI. The CDR3 has 13 amino acids. The DNA for the CDR3 is TGTGCCTGCAGTTGGGAGGGGAACACTGAAGCTTTCTTT. Amino acid sequence: CACSWEGNTEAFF.

The table lists this clonotype with a few counts. This chain joins TRBV19 and TRBJ1-1; 9 nucleotides match TRBD1. This CDR3 contains 16 residues. Germline lookup yields CDR1 LNHDA and CDR2 SQIVND (reference sequence). V shed 8 bases, J shed 3 bases, and the junction held 13 bases outside the gene matches. The CDR3: CASSSGDREFDTEAFF. The CDR3 coding sequence is TGTGCCAGTTCCAGTGGGGACAGGGAGTTTGACACTGAAGCTTTCTTT.

V usage is TRBV12-3 or TRBV12-4 and J usage is TRBJ1-3; D remains unclear. The germline V and J ends were trimmed by 7 bases and 4 bases, with 11 bases remaining between them. The length of the CDR3 is 13 residues. The chain's CDR3 is CASNMKRGNTIYF. The CDR3 DNA sequence: TGTGCCAGCAACATGAAGCGGGGAAACACCATATATTTT.

The rearrangement uses TRBV11-2 and TRBJ2-6, with D possibly being TRBD1 (6 bases). The CDR3 has 16 residues. Germline loops: CDR1 SGHAT, CDR2 FQNNGV. V lost 5 bases and J lost 2, with 13 bases in between. CDR3 region: CASSRRGGPGANVLTF. CDR3 nucleotide sequence: TGTGCCAGCAGCCGACGTGGGGGCCCTGGGGCCAACGTCCTGACTTTC.